These 32 T cell receptor beta chains share one sample of origin, sequenced in a study of blood T cell repertoires in COVID-19. The data were produced by immunoSEQ multiplex PCR, yet TCRdb's version contains in-frame clones alone and is incomplete. The table lists over 250,000 clones, around 87% of them singletons. The source material was peripheral blood. The receptor set was obtained from a woman in her forties or fifties with acute or convalescent COVID-19.

This clone showed up just once. CDR3 DNA: TGTGCCAGCAGTTCAGAGGGTTACGAGCAGTACTTC. It specifies CASSSEGYEQYF. J is TRBJ2-7 and V is TRBV27, with D perhaps TRBD2 (5 bases). This CDR3 spans 12 amino acids. Between the trimmed V and J ends, which lost 4 bases and 4 bases, there was a span of 8 bases. Germline CDR1 reads MNHEY; CDR2 reads SMNVEV (reference sequence).

The V call is TRBV7-7, the J call TRBJ2-7; 8 positions agree with TRBD1. The germline gives CDR1 SSHAT, CDR2 FNYEAQ (reference sequence). Trimming removed 5 bases from V and 2 bases from J; junction bases left unmatched: 8. This CDR3 is built from 15 residues. The CDR3 sequence is CASSPGQGGTYEQYF. CDR3 bases: TGTGCCAGCAGCCCCGGACAGGGAGGAACCTACGAGCAGTACTTC. Using reference TRBV7-7 and TRBJ2-7 for the parts outside the CDR3, the full variable domain is GAGVSQSPRYKVTKRGQDVTLRCDPISSHATLYWYQQALGQGPEFLTYFNYEAQPDKSGLPSDRFSAERPEGSISTLTIQRTEQRDSAMYRCASSPGQGGTYEQYFGPGTRLTVT.

V is TRBV28 and J is TRBJ2-5; 7 bases align to TRBD1. Trimming took 6 bases from V and 0 from J; bases not matched to a gene: 1. This CDR3 has 13 residues. CDR1 is MDHEN, CDR2 SYDVKM, per germline. Here the CDR3 reads CASRGTDQETQYF. The DNA of the CDR3 is TGTGCCAGCAGGGGGACAGACCAAGAGACCCAGTACTTC. Full variable domain (remainder filled in from reference TRBV28 and TRBJ2-5): DVKVTQSSRYLVKRTGEKVFLECVQDMDHENMFWYRQDPGLGLRLIYFSYDVKMKEKGDIPEGYSVSREKKERFSLILESASTNQTSMYLCASRGTDQETQYFGPGTRLLVL.

The chain links TRBV6-2 or TRBV6-3 to TRBJ2-1, with D unresolved. Trimming took 2 bases from V and 2 from J, leaving 10 bases between them. Germline V gene data show CDR1 as MNHEY and CDR2 as SVGEGT. There are 15 residues in the CDR3. CDR3 loop: CASSYPQAPYNEQFF. The CDR3 DNA sequence: TGTGCCAGCAGTTACCCCCAGGCCCCCTACAATGAGCAGTTCTTC.

This clone was recorded once. This chain connects TRBV6-1 to TRBJ2-7; 9 positions match TRBD2. The V gene's germline CDR1 is MNHNS and CDR2 SASEGT. The J segment lost 3 bases and the V segment lost 2 bases, leaving 8 bases of the junction unmatched. There are 16 residues in the CDR3. CDR3 nucleotide sequence: TGTGCCAGCAGTGAAAGGGGCCAGCGGGGGGTCTACGAGCAGTACTTC. Translation gives CASSERGQRGVYEQYF.

About this clone: This same CDR3 is encoded by further DNA sequences in the sample. This chain links TRBV7-2 with TRBJ2-7; TRBD2 agrees at 12 bases. CDR1 is SGHTA and CDR2 is FQGNSA in the germline V gene. This CDR3 contains 13 residues. V lost 3 bases and J lost 6; bases outside the gene matches: 0. DNA of the CDR3: TGTGCCAGCAGCTTGGGACTAGCGGGCGAGCAGTACTTC. This sequence encodes CASSLGLAGEQYF.

The gene calls are TRBV9 and TRBJ2-1, with 10 bases fitting TRBD2. The CDR3 is 20 residues long. Germline V gene sequence: CDR1 SGDLS, CDR2 YYNGEE. With V trimmed by 0 bases and J by 0 bases, 12 bases remained unmatched. CDR3 bases: TGTGCCAGCAGCGTAGGGTCAGCGGGAGGGTGGTCGAGCTCCTACAATGAGCAGTTCTTC. Translation gives CASSVGSAGGWSSSYNEQFF.

The rearrangement joins TRBV5-4 to TRBJ1-2, with TRBD1 as a possible D gene (5 bases). CDR1 is SGHNT and CDR2 is YYREEE in the germline V gene (reference sequence). Trimming removed 0 bases from V and 5 bases from J, with 17 bases in between. CDR3 size: 16 residues. The chain's CDR3 is CASSLALRGVRYGYTF. CDR3 nucleotide sequence: TGTGCCAGCAGCTTGGCCCTACGGGGGGTTCGATATGGCTACACCTTC.

This chain joins TRBV2 and TRBJ1-1; a possible D gene is TRBD1 (5 bases). CDR3 length: 13 residues. From germline, CDR1 is SNHLY and CDR2 FYNNEI. The V and J ends lost 3 bases and 5 bases respectively, with 10 bases between them. This CDR3 reads CASSEGLKTEAFF. The CDR3 coding sequence is TGTGCCAGCAGTGAGGGACTAAAGACTGAAGCTTTCTTT.

The gene calls are TRBV6-2 or TRBV6-3 and TRBJ1-1; TRBD1 aligns across 7 bases. The CDR3 has 15 amino acids. J was trimmed by 0 bases and V by 4 bases; bases with no gene match: 5. Per germline, CDR1 MNHEY and CDR2 SVGEGT. The CDR3 nucleotides are TGTGCCAGCAGTTTCGACAGGGCAATGAACACTGAAGCTTTCTTT. It yields the protein CASSFDRAMNTEAFF.

This clone has a single count. The chain is built from TRBV29-1 and TRBJ1-1; tentative D call: TRBD1 (5 bases). The CDR3 has 12 amino acids. V lost 3 bases and J lost 5, with 10 bases in between. CDR1 and CDR2 (germline): SQVTM, ANQGSEA. CDR3 in amino acids: CSVDRGYTEAFF. The CDR3 coding sequence is TGCAGCGTTGACCGGGGGTATACTGAAGCTTTCTTT.

The chain uses TRBV19 and TRBJ2-7; 8 nucleotides match TRBD1. CDR1 is LNHDA and CDR2 is SQIVND in the germline V gene (reference sequence). The length of the CDR3 is 17 residues. Trimming cost V 3 bases and J 1 base; bases outside gene matches: 11. CDR3 region: CASSIPDRAIPSYEQYF. The CDR3, as DNA: TGTGCCAGTAGTATTCCGGACAGGGCCATACCATCCTACGAGCAGTACTTC.

This chain joins TRBV2 and TRBJ2-7; 8 bases line up with TRBD1. V shed 7 bases, J shed 3 bases, and the junction held 8 bases outside the gene matches. This CDR3 is built from 14 residues. The germline V gene encodes CDR1 SNHLY and CDR2 FYNNEI. CDR3 sequence reads: CASKEGQAGYEQYF. The CDR3 DNA reads as TGTGCCAGCAAGGAGGGACAGGCCGGCTACGAGCAGTACTTC.

The gene calls are TRBV5-1 and TRBJ2-1, with unresolved D. The CDR3 has 17 residues. CDR1 and CDR2 from the germline V gene are SGHRS and YFSETQ. The ends were cut back, 0 bases at V and 5 bases at J, with 18 bases in the middle. As DNA, the CDR3 is TGCGCCAGCAGCTTGGTCGTGTTTTCCAGGCAAGACAATGAGCAGTTCTTC. Its protein is CASSLVVFSRQDNEQFF.

V gene TRBV5-1 combines with J gene TRBJ2-2, with 10 bases lining up with TRBD2. Unmatched junction bases numbered 2, after V lost 3 bases and J lost 6 bases. CDR1 and CDR2 from the germline V gene are SGHRS and YFSETQ. The CDR3 consists of 14 residues. The CDR3 nucleotides read TGCGCCAGCAGCTGGGGACTAGCGTCCGGGGAGCTGTTTTTT. It translates to CASSWGLASGELFF.

The chain recombines TRBV5-4 with TRBJ2-2, with TRBD1 identical over 10 bases. Looked up from germline, CDR1 is SGHNT and CDR2 is YYREEE (reference sequence). Germline trimming cut 5 bases from V and 3 bases from J; bases unmatched to any gene: 4. The CDR3 has 15 residues. The CDR3 loop is CASRPGTGDTGELFF. In nucleotides, the CDR3 is TGTGCCAGCAGACCCGGGACAGGGGACACCGGGGAGCTGTTTTTT. The full variable domain, with the rest looked up from reference TRBV5-4 and TRBJ2-2, is ETGVTQSPTHLIKTRGQQVTLRCSSQSGHNTVSWYQQALGQGPQFIFQYYREEENGRGNFPPRFSGLQFPNYSSELNVNALELDDSALYLCASRPGTGDTGELFFGEGSRLTVL.

V gene TRBV19 combines with J gene TRBJ2-1, with 8 nucleotides matching TRBD2. The CDR3 is made up of 16 amino acids. Germline CDR1 LNHDA, CDR2 SQIVND (reference sequence). With 7 bases clipped from V and 0 bases from J, the junction kept 8 bases outside the gene matches. The CDR3 bases are TGTGCCAGTAAGACTAGCGCGATTAGCTCCTACAATGAGCAGTTCTTC. It translates to CASKTSAISSYNEQFF.

The CDR3 DNA follows: TGTGCCAGCAGTCAAAAGGGGGGACTAGCGGCCGCCTACGAGCAGTACTTC. Protein product: CASSQKGGLAAAYEQYF. The chain joins TRBV3-1 (or the pseudogene TRBV3-2) to TRBJ2-7, with 11 bases matching TRBD2. The J segment lost 2 bases and the V segment lost 6 bases, leaving 12 bases of the junction unmatched. This CDR3 is 17 amino acids long. CDR1 and CDR2 from the germline V gene are LGHDT and YNNKEL (reference sequence).

This clone was observed a few times. CDR3 sequence (DNA): TGTGCCAGCAGTTTCGGGGGGCGCCCGGCTAATGAAAAACTGTTTTTT. Its translation: CASSFGGRPANEKLFF. The V call is TRBV28, the J call TRBJ1-4; D possibly corresponds to TRBD1 (6 bases). There are 16 residues in the CDR3. CDR1 is MDHEN, CDR2 SYDVKM, per germline. The germline V and J ends were trimmed by 3 bases and 3 bases, with 14 bases remaining between them.

V is TRBV7-3 and J is TRBJ2-3; 9 bases agree with TRBD2. CDR3 length: 18 residues. Germline CDR1 and CDR2: SGHTA and FQGTGA. The trim removed 3 bases at V and 5 bases at J, leaving 15 bases unmatched. Here the CDR3 reads CASSFGYGGRAGGDTQYF. The CDR3 nucleotides read TGTGCCAGCAGCTTTGGCTACGGCGGGAGGGCCGGGGGAGATACGCAGTATTTT.

The chain links TRBV28 to TRBJ2-7; TRBD2 agrees at 10 bases. The CDR3 is 16 amino acids. Germline lookup yields CDR1 MDHEN and CDR2 SYDVKM. The J segment lost 1 base and the V segment lost 9 bases, leaving 12 bases of the junction unmatched. The CDR3 DNA reads TGTGCCAGGAACTCCTGGACTAGCGGTTGGTCCTACGAGCAGTACTTC. Its protein product is CARNSWTSGWSYEQYF.

The V gene is TRBV28, the J gene TRBJ2-5; maybe TRBD1 (6 bases). The germline V gene encodes CDR1 MDHEN and CDR2 SYDVKM. Trimming stripped 5 bases from V and 4 bases from J, with 14 bases between. The CDR3 consists of 14 residues. The CDR3 is CASSMVQGRETQYF. The CDR3 region has the DNA TGTGCCAGCAGTATGGTCCAGGGGAGAGAGACCCAGTACTTC.

This chain links TRBV7-9 with TRBJ1-2; TRBD1 matches 12 bases. The CDR3 covers 13 residues. After removal of 5 bases from V and 7 bases from J, the junction contained 2 bases not matched to a gene. CDR1 and CDR2 (germline): SEHNR, FQNEAQ (reference sequence). The CDR3, as DNA: TGTGCCAGCAGCCAGGGACAGGGGGCTGGCTACACCTTC. It is translated as CASSQGQGAGYTF.

The chain employs TRBV6-5 and TRBJ2-7; D is perhaps TRBD2 (6 bases). CDR1 and CDR2 from the germline V gene are MNHEY and SVGAGI. Deletions cut 6 bases from V and 2 bases from J, with 11 bases between. This CDR3 contains 13 residues. As DNA, the CDR3 is TGTGCCAGCAGGTCTAGCGCCCCCTACGAGCAGTACTTC. It translates to CASRSSAPYEQYF.

The CDR3 coding sequence is TGTGCCAGCAGTCTAAAATATGAGCAGTTCTTC. Translation gives CASSLKYEQFF. The chain uses TRBV28 and TRBJ2-1, with D unclear. The V end lost 5 bases, the J end lost 8 bases, and 7 bases lay between the germline ends. Germline lookup yields CDR1 MDHEN and CDR2 SYDVKM. This CDR3 is 11 amino acids long.

The chain couples TRBV9 to TRBJ1-4; 8 bases are a match to TRBD1. The CDR3 length is 15 residues. The trim removed 6 bases at V and 7 bases at J, leaving 11 bases unmatched. Germline CDR1 reads SGDLS; CDR2 reads YYNGEE. Written as DNA, the CDR3 is TGTGCCAGCAACGAAGCTGGAGGGACAGGTGAAAAACTGTTTTTT. It translates to CASNEAGGTGEKLFF.

Remarks on this clone: At one end, the junction sequence differs from germline, possibly due to a read error. The chain couples TRBV5-6 to TRBJ2-1; 8 nucleotides align to TRBD2. The CDR3 is 11 amino acids. Germline CDR1 and CDR2: SGHDT and YYEEEE. The CDR3 DNA sequence: TGTGCCAGCAGCTTGGTCGGGAGGGGGGTCTTC. This gives the protein CASSLVGRGVF.

This clone came up a few times. The chain has TRBV6-5 and TRBJ1-2, with 7 positions matching TRBD1. The germline V gene encodes CDR1 MNHEY and CDR2 SVGAGI. V lost 5 bases to trimming and J lost 1 base; unmatched junction nucleotides: 7. The CDR3 has 15 amino acids. DNA for the CDR3: TGTGCCAGCAGTCCCCGACAGGGACTTAACTATGGCTACACCTTC. Protein: CASSPRQGLNYGYTF.

This clone was picked up a small number of times. The chain couples TRBV29-1 to TRBJ2-7; TRBD2 matches at 11 bases. With V trimmed by 2 bases and J by 5 bases, 11 bases remained unmatched. CDR1 and CDR2 from the germline V gene are SQVTM and ANQGSEA. This CDR3 contains 16 residues. CDR3 sequence (DNA): TGCAGCGTTGAACCGTCTATAGCGGGAGGGAGGAACGAGCAGTACTTC. It encodes CSVEPSIAGGRNEQYF.

The rearrangement uses TRBV7-2 and TRBJ1-6; 8 nucleotides match TRBD1. V lost 4 bases, J lost 9 bases, and 5 bases stayed unmatched. Germline loops: CDR1 SGHTA, CDR2 FQGNSA. CDR3 length equals 14 residues. The CDR3 DNA reads as TGTGCCAGCAGCTCGGACAGGGTGGGTTCACCCCTCCACTTT. Its translation is CASSSDRVGSPLHF.

The chain recombines TRBV7-9 with TRBJ2-1; a possible D gene is TRBD1 (5 bases). This CDR3 is 11 amino acids long. Per germline, CDR1 SEHNR and CDR2 FQNEAQ (reference sequence). Trimming pared 2 bases from V and 11 bases from J, leaving 7 bases between. The CDR3 DNA follows: TGTGCCAGCAGCTTAAGACAGCAGCAGTTCTTC. It encodes CASSLRQQQFF.

The V call is TRBV19, the J call TRBJ1-5, with 9 bases identical to TRBD1. Germline V gene sequence: CDR1 LNHDA, CDR2 SQIVND (reference sequence). V gave up 7 bases and J gave up 1 base; unmatched junction bases: 11. The CDR3 covers 17 residues. This CDR3 reads CASTYITGTGSNQPQHF. CDR3 bases: TGTGCCAGTACCTATATTACCGGGACAGGGAGCAATCAGCCCCAGCATTTT.